This TCR beta chain emerged from a study of blood T cell repertoires in COVID-19. Germline values: CDR1 MRHNA, CDR2 SNTAGT. The CDR3 has 16 residues. Trimming stripped 0 bases from V and 5 bases from J, with 14 bases between. Sequencing was performed with immunoSEQ multiplex PCR; in TCRdb, only in-frame clones are kept and a portion is missing. The sample has some 110,000 clones; around 88% are singletons. The sequenced sample was peripheral blood. The chain couples TRBV6-4 to TRBJ2-1, with D possibly matching TRBD2 (5 bases). This receptor was taken from a human donor in a cohort sampled during active COVID-19. CDR3 amino acids: CASSDSLSGDHNEQFF. Written as DNA, the CDR3 is TGTGCCAGCAGTGACTCTTTGAGCGGAGACCACAATGAGCAGTTCTTC.